This T cell receptor beta chain was identified in a study of shared clonotypes between healthy human individuals. Naive CD8 cells, CD45RO-negative and positively selected for CCR7, excluded terminally differentiated effector memory CD45RA+ cells. Study findings and constraints: Non-shared clonotypes displayed generation probabilities falling below those of clonotypes present in all four donors.

Here immunoSEQ multiplex PCR was the method, and the copy in TCRdb shows in-frame clones only, minus some. The sample holds 760,000 or so clones; 96% are singletons and the top ten take about 0.22%. The CDR3 is made up of 18 amino acids. Comments on this clone: What it binds is not known.

V and J are TRBV21-1 and TRBJ2-3; TRBD2 was called by the table and not checked on the DNA. TRBV21-1 is a documented pseudogene. The specimen sequenced was naive CD8+ T cells sorted from blood. The clonotype comes from a man under 40 in good health. The CDR3 nucleotides are TGTGCCAGCAGCAAATGGGGGGTTAGCGGATTTACCACAGATACGCAGTATTTT. Its translation: CASSKWGVSGFTTDTQYF.